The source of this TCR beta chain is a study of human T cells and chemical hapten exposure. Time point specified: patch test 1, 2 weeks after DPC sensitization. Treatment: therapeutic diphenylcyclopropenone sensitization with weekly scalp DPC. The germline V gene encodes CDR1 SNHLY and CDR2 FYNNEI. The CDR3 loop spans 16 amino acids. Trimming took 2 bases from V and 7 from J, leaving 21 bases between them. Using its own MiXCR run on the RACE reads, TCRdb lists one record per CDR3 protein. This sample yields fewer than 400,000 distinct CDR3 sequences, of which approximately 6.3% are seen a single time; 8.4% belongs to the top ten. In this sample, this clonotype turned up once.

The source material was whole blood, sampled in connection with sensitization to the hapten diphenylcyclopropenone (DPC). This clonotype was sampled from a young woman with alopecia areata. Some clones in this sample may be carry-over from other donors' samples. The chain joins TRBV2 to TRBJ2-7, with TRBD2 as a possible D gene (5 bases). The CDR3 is CASSETPGLLPKEQYF. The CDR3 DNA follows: TGTGCCAGCAGTGAAACCCCCGGACTGTTACCTAAGGAGCAGTACTTC.